This TCR beta chain was documented in a study of blood T cell repertoires in COVID-19. On the study more broadly: From T cells, B-cell-depleted T cells, or PBMCs came the material, which was cDNA or gDNA.

There are 16 residues in the CDR3. Germline V CDR1 and CDR2: MNHEY, SVGEGT. V was clipped by 6 bases and J by 4 bases; unmatched bases: 8. Profiling relied on immunoSEQ multiplex PCR, and the TCRdb table lists in-frame clones only, not all of them. Here the sample spans under 350,000 clones, about nine tenths being singletons. Recruits, aged roughly 18 to 89 years, lived in 24 US areas. Donors were grouped by their self-reported clinical history. Donors in Cohort 3 counted as recovered after two negative PCRs, clearance, or symptom resolution. The chain joins TRBV6-2 or TRBV6-3 to TRBJ2-1, with 11 positions matching TRBD2. The sequenced sample consisted of PBMCs or T cells enriched from blood (not recorded which). This sequence was found in a woman aged 55-75 years who had recovered from COVID-19. The CDR3 coding sequence is TGTGCCAGCAGACCTGGAGGGACTAGCGGTTACAATGAGCAGTTCTTC. It translates to CASRPGGTSGYNEQFF.